This T cell receptor beta chain comes out of a study of shared clonotypes between healthy human individuals (dated by TCRdb to 2020 to 2022). About the investigation overall: The cohort included three men and a couple of women between 18 and 49 years of age. Per donor, three plates each were used for CD4 naive and CD4 memory, two for CD8 naive, and one for CD8 memory. The study deeply sequenced blood TCR repertoires of roughly five healthy adults to estimate repertoire size and the extent of clonotype sharing between individuals. Different laboratories and diverse techniques were used to prepare libraries and sequence TCR repertoires, to increase sequencing depth and limit assay-specific biases. Per donor, leukapheresis produced somewhere between about 0.94 and 9 billion PBMCs. Study-wide conclusions, independent of this receptor: Higher generation probabilities were observed for clonotypes shared by all four sorted-subset donors than for non-shared clonotypes. Pairwise subsampling led to the expectation that sequencing depth would affect the degree of clonotype sharing among donors. About 5% of naive CD4, 3.5% of naive CD8, approximately 2.2% of memory CD4, and roughly 0.4% of memory CD8 clonotypes were shared across a few donors. Naive subsets generally had larger estimated clonotype richness than memory subsets did. Even with the large sequencing depth, rarefaction of the sorted-subset datasets indicated that sequencing was incomplete. The genetic and exposure-history diversity represented was limited by the small number of donors. Sampling was restricted to blood, and TCR repertoires in tissues likely differ from the TCR repertoires found in blood.

TCR CDR3 regions were amplified from genomic DNA by multiplex PCR using the deep immunoSEQ assay. For each cell subset, the extracted genomic DNA was distributed evenly across all wells of several immunoSEQ 96-well plates, and each plate served as one replicate. Each replicate PCR for sorted subsets received roughly 0.2 ug genomic DNA, equal to roughly 33,000 T cell genomes. Purified libraries were quantified with a Qubit 3.0 fluorometer, sized on a Bioanalyzer 2100, and re-quantified with the KAPA Library Quantification kit. Each immunoSEQ 96-well plate was sequenced on its own single-read 150-cycle Illumina NextSeq 550 flow cell. As for the original processing: Because the immunoSEQ output included only junctional sequences and no quality scores, the filtering could not be the same as the filtering used for full-length reads. To assign V/J genes and CDR3, sequences were annotated using PyIR, a Python wrapper for IgBLAST v1.9, with IMGT germline references. Any read was removed if the V/J assignment was weak (E-value above 1e-6), the CDR3 was missing, or the read contained stop codons, out-of-frame junctions, or ambiguous translated residues. V3J clonotypes were defined as sequences sharing an identical inferred V gene, J gene, and CDR3 amino acid sequence. To compute the percentage overlap between repertoires, the number of shared unique clonotypes was divided by the size of the smaller repertoire. Richness of each repertoire was evaluated using RTK rarefaction, the Chao1 estimator, and Recon v2.1 estimates of unobserved clonotypes. OLGA was used to compute generation probabilities for all TCRbeta clonotypes that the gDNA method yielded from a handful of donors. The immuneACCESS repertoire file appears here via TCRdb, limited to in-frame rearrangements. These files lack a portion of the clones; in checked studies, under half of the deficit traces to unresolved V genes, and the cause of the others is not known. Clone size and the V and J calls come from that table; the DNA yielded D and trimming. This sample holds roughly 720,000 clones; around 91% were observed only once. Jointly, the top ten make up more than 30% of the sample.

The donors were healthy, HIV-negative adults who had no recently reported acute infections or vaccinations. Every donor was a Caucasian adult residing in Nashville, Tennessee, USA. CD8 memory samples consisted of magnetically selected CD45RO+ cells combined with CCR7-negative CD45RA+ effector memory (TemRA) cells. After blood collection by leukapheresis, PBMCs were isolated using Ficoll-Histopaque density gradient centrifugation and then cryopreserved in the vapor phase of liquid nitrogen. Analytical flow cytometry was used to check the purity and quantity of each magnetically sorted T cell population. Each sorted fraction had its genomic DNA isolated and then quantified by UV absorbance on a Nanodrop 2000c. As regards this clone: What antigen it recognizes has not been identified. Base-call qualities are not available, and no considerably larger clone is one nucleotide away.

Measured from the cysteine to the phenylalanine, the CDR3 is 18 residues long. Just CDR3 DNA is preserved here, 54 bases in frame from base 1. At the junction V is shortened by 2 bases and J by 0 bases, with 17 bases in between. From the germline V gene, CDR1 is SGHTA and CDR2 is FQGTGA. The chain is encoded by TRBV7-3 joined to TRBJ2-1; a tentative D match to TRBD2 spans 5 bases. Sequenced input: memory CD8+ T cells from PBMCs. The cell subset or site label corresponds to: CD45RO+ cells pooled with CCR7-negative TemRA cells. The TCR was taken from a man aged 18 to 29 in good health. Some clones in this sample may be carry-over from other donors' samples. The CDR3 reads CASSLLAGGAGSYNEQFF. The DNA is TGTGCCAGCAGCTTATTGGCGGGTGGAGCAGGCTCCTACAATGAGCAGTTCTTC.